Here is one TCR beta chain with its context. Antigen unknown. The data stem from a study of shared clonotypes between healthy human individuals. General study results and limits: With few donors, the genetic and exposure-history diversity represented was limited. For sorted subsets, rarefaction showed incomplete sequencing despite large depth.

Profiling relied on immunoSEQ multiplex PCR, and the TCRdb table lists in-frame clones only, not all of them. The sample lists some 2,500,000 clones, less than 95% occurring once. CDR1 is MDHEN and CDR2 is SYDVKM in the germline V gene. J gave up 6 bases and V 11 bases, and 6 bases lay outside the gene matches. The CDR3 is 14 amino acids. The origin of this receptor is a man aged 18 to 30 in good health. Some clones in this sample may be carry-over from other donors' samples. Sequencing was done on a sample of naive CD4+ T cells from PBMCs. Subset noted: CD45RA+ positively selected. J is TRBJ2-1 and V is TRBV28; 14 bases fit TRBD2. CDR3 nucleotides: TGTGCCGGCAAGACTAGCGGGAGGGGCAATGAGCAGTTCTTC. It yields the protein CAGKTSGRGNEQFF.